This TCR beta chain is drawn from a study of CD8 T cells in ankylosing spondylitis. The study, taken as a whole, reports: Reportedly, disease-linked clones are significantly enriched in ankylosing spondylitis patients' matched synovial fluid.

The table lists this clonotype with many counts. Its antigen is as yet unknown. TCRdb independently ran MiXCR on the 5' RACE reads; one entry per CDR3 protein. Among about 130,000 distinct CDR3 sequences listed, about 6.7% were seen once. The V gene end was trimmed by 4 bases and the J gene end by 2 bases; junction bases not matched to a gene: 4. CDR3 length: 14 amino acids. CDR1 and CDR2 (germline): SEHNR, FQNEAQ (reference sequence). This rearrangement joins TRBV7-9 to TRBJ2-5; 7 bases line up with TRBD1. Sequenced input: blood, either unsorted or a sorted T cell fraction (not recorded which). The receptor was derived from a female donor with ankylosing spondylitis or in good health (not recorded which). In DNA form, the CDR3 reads TGTGCCAGCAGCTATGACAGGGCTCAAGAGACCCAGTACTTC. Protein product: CASSYDRAQETQYF.